These T cell receptor beta chains were read from a single sample in a study of T-cell reconstitution after alpha-beta-depleted transplantation in children. TCRdb used MiXCR to reprocess the PCR reads, holding one entry per CDR3 protein. This sample has 330,000 or so distinct CDR3 sequences, with just over 7.5% found just once. The input for sequencing was peripheral blood, taken 360 days after TCRalphabeta/CD19-depleted stem cell transplant. Every receptor here comes from a female patient between 2 and 15 years old who had a stem cell transplant for Fanconi anemia, so the T cells may come from the graft donor. The CDR3 runs from the conserved cysteine through the conserved F or W. The D gene is left open where the match is weak. A clone size is listed for some rows: how often the clone was seen (once, few, many), or a class if it is expanded.

D gene: TRBD1; V gene: TRBV3-1; J gene: TRBJ1-6; clone size: many; CDR3 protein: CASSHGGQGWSPLHF; CDR3 DNA: TGTGCCAGCAGCCATGGGGGACAGGGGTGGTCACCCCTCCACTTT
D gene: NA; V gene: TRBV6-2/TRBV6-3; J gene: TRBJ1-5; clone size: NA; CDR3 protein: CASSYSRVVEPQHF; CDR3 DNA: TGTGCCAGCAGTTACTCGAGGGTAGTGGAGCCCCAGCATTTT
D gene: TRBD1; V gene: TRBV7-2; J gene: TRBJ1-6; clone size: many; CDR3 protein: CASSRSRTGNNSPLHF; CDR3 DNA: TGTGCCAGCAGCCGATCTAGGACAGGGAATAATTCACCCCTCCACTTT
D gene: NA; V gene: TRBV18; J gene: TRBJ2-7; clone size: many; CDR3 protein: CASSPPTAGGLYEQYF; CDR3 DNA: TGTGCCAGCTCACCTCCTACCGCCGGGGGCCTTTACGAGCAGTACTTC
D gene: NA; V gene: TRBV6-2/TRBV6-3; J gene: TRBJ1-2; clone size: NA; CDR3 protein: CASTSGSSPIRLDYGYTF; CDR3 DNA: TGTGCCAGCACCTCGGGTTCTTCGCCTATCCGGCTCGACTATGGCTACACCTTC
D gene: NA; V gene: TRBV18; J gene: TRBJ1-1; clone size: few; CDR3 protein: CASSPRASQNTEAFF; CDR3 DNA: TGTGCCAGCTCACCAAGGGCTTCCCAGAACACTGAAGCTTTCTTT
D gene: TRBD2; V gene: TRBV13; J gene: TRBJ2-1; clone size: many; CDR3 protein: CASSLVLAGGYNEQFF; CDR3 DNA: TGTGCCAGCAGCTTAGTGCTAGCGGGAGGGTACAATGAGCAGTTCTTC
D gene: TRBD2; V gene: TRBV20-1; J gene: TRBJ2-1; clone size: many; CDR3 protein: CSARKQGGLAGGPRYNEQFF; CDR3 DNA: TGCAGTGCTAGAAAACAGGGCGGTCTAGCGGGAGGGCCCCGGTACAATGAGCAGTTCTTC
D gene: NA; V gene: TRBV5-1; J gene: TRBJ1-4; clone size: NA; CDR3 protein: CASSFGQWGTTNEKLFF; CDR3 DNA: TGCGCCAGCAGCTTTGGCCAGTGGGGGACAACTAATGAAAAACTGTTTTTT
D gene: NA; V gene: TRBV5-6; J gene: TRBJ1-1; clone size: NA; CDR3 protein: CASSLLGEPTEAFF; CDR3 DNA: TGTGCCAGCAGCTTGCTCGGGGAACCGACTGAAGCTTTCTTT
D gene: NA; V gene: TRBV7-9; J gene: TRBJ2-5; clone size: many; CDR3 protein: CASSSEDKAETQYF; CDR3 DNA: TGTGCCAGCAGCTCAGAGGACAAGGCAGAGACCCAGTACTTC
D gene: NA; V gene: TRBV4-2; J gene: TRBJ1-1; clone size: many; CDR3 protein: CASSQDLSGRTEAFF; CDR3 DNA: TGTGCCAGCAGCCAAGATCTTTCGGGGCGAACTGAAGCTTTCTTT
D gene: NA; V gene: TRBV28; J gene: TRBJ1-1; clone size: many; CDR3 protein: CASRTTGLATEAFF; CDR3 DNA: TGTGCCAGCAGGACAACAGGGCTCGCCACTGAAGCTTTCTTT
D gene: NA; V gene: TRBV15; J gene: TRBJ2-6; clone size: many; CDR3 protein: CATSRDHSGANVLTF; CDR3 DNA: TGTGCCACCAGCAGAGATCACTCTGGGGCCAACGTCCTGACTTTC
D gene: NA; V gene: TRBV5-6; J gene: TRBJ1-5; clone size: many; CDR3 protein: CASTTHFGQPQHF; CDR3 DNA: TGTGCCAGCACCACCCATTTCGGGCAGCCCCAGCATTTT
D gene: NA; V gene: TRBV20-1; J gene: TRBJ2-1; clone size: few; CDR3 protein: CSARDRIGVNEQFF; CDR3 DNA: TGCAGTGCTAGAGATCGGATTGGGGTGAATGAGCAGTTCTTC
D gene: NA; V gene: TRBV12-3/TRBV12-4; J gene: TRBJ1-2; clone size: many; CDR3 protein: CASSLVGAGGYTF; CDR3 DNA: TGTGCCAGCAGTTTAGTGGGGGCCGGTGGCTACACCTTC
D gene: TRBD1; V gene: TRBV12-3/TRBV12-4; J gene: TRBJ1-5; clone size: many; CDR3 protein: CASSSGGTGVNQPQHF; CDR3 DNA: TGTGCCAGCAGTTCGGGCGGGACAGGGGTAAATCAGCCCCAGCATTTT
D gene: TRBD2; V gene: TRBV15; J gene: TRBJ2-3; clone size: many; CDR3 protein: CATSSLREGITDTQYF; CDR3 DNA: TGTGCCACCAGCAGCCTCCGGGAGGGAATCACAGATACGCAGTATTTT
D gene: NA; V gene: TRBV19; J gene: TRBJ2-7; clone size: few; CDR3 protein: CASMGLRQGESSYEQYF; CDR3 DNA: TGTGCCAGTATGGGACTCCGGCAGGGCGAAAGCTCCTACGAGCAGTACTTC
D gene: TRBD1; V gene: TRBV24-1; J gene: TRBJ2-5; clone size: many; CDR3 protein: CATSDSGQGGETQYF; CDR3 DNA: TGTGCCACCAGTGACTCGGGACAGGGCGGCGAGACCCAGTACTTC
D gene: TRBD2; V gene: TRBV20-1; J gene: TRBJ2-3; clone size: many; CDR3 protein: CSASGREINTQYF; CDR3 DNA: TGCAGTGCTAGTGGGCGGGAGATTAATACGCAGTATTTT
D gene: TRBD2; V gene: TRBV20-1; J gene: TRBJ2-3; clone size: many; CDR3 protein: CQVSGAGDTQYF; CDR3 DNA: TGCCAAGTTAGCGGGGCCGGGGATACGCAGTATTTT
D gene: NA; V gene: TRBV9; J gene: TRBJ2-6; clone size: many; CDR3 protein: CASSVNSGANVLTF; CDR3 DNA: TGTGCCAGCAGCGTAAACTCTGGGGCCAACGTCCTGACTTTC
D gene: NA; V gene: TRBV7-9; J gene: TRBJ1-1; clone size: many; CDR3 protein: CASSPTPEGEAFF; CDR3 DNA: TGTGCCAGCAGCCCGACTCCTGAGGGAGAAGCTTTCTTT
D gene: TRBD2; V gene: TRBV28; J gene: TRBJ2-1; clone size: many; CDR3 protein: CASIYGGAAYNEQFF; CDR3 DNA: TGTGCCAGCATATACGGGGGGGCAGCCTACAATGAGCAGTTCTTC
D gene: NA; V gene: TRBV29-1; J gene: TRBJ2-5; clone size: many; CDR3 protein: CSVQSRGTETQYF; CDR3 DNA: TGCAGCGTTCAAAGTCGGGGGACAGAGACCCAGTACTTC
D gene: TRBD2; V gene: TRBV20-1; J gene: TRBJ2-5; clone size: NA; CDR3 protein: CSASWYRAGGTETQYF; CDR3 DNA: TGCAGTGCTAGCTGGTATCGAGCGGGGGGGACTGAGACCCAGTACTTC
D gene: NA; V gene: TRBV11-2; J gene: TRBJ2-7; clone size: NA; CDR3 protein: CASSLFQYEQYF; CDR3 DNA: TGTGCCAGCAGCTTATTTCAGTACGAGCAGTACTTC
D gene: NA; V gene: TRBV20-1; J gene: TRBJ2-5; clone size: NA; CDR3 protein: CSFRRGALYSLETQYF; CDR3 DNA: TGCAGCTTCAGACGGGGGGCCTTATATAGTTTGGAGACCCAGTACTTC
D gene: TRBD1; V gene: TRBV6-5; J gene: TRBJ1-2; clone size: NA; CDR3 protein: CASSYSRGPPYGYTF; CDR3 DNA: TGTGCCAGCAGTTACTCGAGGGGGCCGCCCTATGGCTACACCTTC
D gene: NA; V gene: TRBV5-1; J gene: TRBJ2-3; clone size: few; CDR3 protein: CASSLITSTDTQYF; CDR3 DNA: TGCGCCAGCAGCTTGATTACTAGCACAGATACGCAGTATTTT
D gene: TRBD1; V gene: TRBV28; J gene: TRBJ2-7; clone size: few; CDR3 protein: CASSSPQAGTGDLEQYF; CDR3 DNA: TGTGCCAGCAGTTCCCCCCAAGCCGGGACAGGGGATCTAGAGCAGTACTTC
D gene: NA; V gene: TRBV30; J gene: TRBJ2-5; clone size: NA; CDR3 protein: CACSKGVVETQYF; CDR3 DNA: TGTGCCTGCTCGAAAGGCGTAGTGGAGACCCAGTACTTC
D gene: NA; V gene: TRBV12-5; J gene: TRBJ1-6; clone size: NA; CDR3 protein: CASGLGPEWVSPLHF; CDR3 DNA: TGTGCTAGTGGTTTGGGCCCCGAGTGGGTTTCACCCCTCCACTTT
D gene: NA; V gene: TRBV19; J gene: TRBJ2-5; clone size: NA; CDR3 protein: CASSIGGWETQYF; CDR3 DNA: TGTGCCAGTAGTATTGGGGGATGGGAGACCCAGTACTTC
D gene: TRBD2; V gene: TRBV3-1; J gene: TRBJ2-3; clone size: many; CDR3 protein: CASSQSGRADTQYF; CDR3 DNA: TGTGCCAGCAGCCAATCCGGGAGGGCTGATACGCAGTATTTT
D gene: NA; V gene: TRBV29-1; J gene: TRBJ2-7; clone size: few; CDR3 protein: CSVGGTRGRSQYF; CDR3 DNA: TGCAGCGTGGGGGGGACCAGGGGCCGTAGCCAATACTTC
D gene: TRBD2; V gene: TRBV7-6; J gene: TRBJ2-7; clone size: NA; CDR3 protein: CASSQHSGSLSYEQYF; CDR3 DNA: TGTGCCAGCAGCCAACATAGCGGGAGCCTTTCCTACGAGCAGTACTTC
D gene: NA; V gene: TRBV7-6; J gene: TRBJ1-6; clone size: many; CDR3 protein: CASSFTNNSPLHF; CDR3 DNA: TGTGCCAGCAGCTTTACTAATAATTCACCCCTCCACTTT
D gene: TRBD1; V gene: TRBV9; J gene: TRBJ2-6; clone size: NA; CDR3 protein: CASSAGQANRLTF; CDR3 DNA: TGTGCCAGCAGCGCCGGACAGGCCAACCGGCTGACTTTC
D gene: TRBD2; V gene: TRBV6-5; J gene: TRBJ2-7; clone size: many; CDR3 protein: CASSWLQTSGSEQYF; CDR3 DNA: TGTGCCAGCAGTTGGTTACAGACTAGCGGGTCAGAGCAGTACTTC
D gene: TRBD2; V gene: TRBV3-1; J gene: TRBJ2-2; clone size: NA; CDR3 protein: CASSQAGGGAAGELFF; CDR3 DNA: TGTGCCAGCAGCCAAGCCGGCGGGGGGGCCGCCGGGGAGCTGTTTTTT
D gene: TRBD2; V gene: TRBV7-2; J gene: TRBJ2-1; clone size: few; CDR3 protein: CASSLVTRLAGEEQFF; CDR3 DNA: TGTGCCAGCAGCTTAGTTACCCGACTAGCGGGAGAAGAGCAGTTCTTC
D gene: TRBD1; V gene: TRBV7-2; J gene: TRBJ2-1; clone size: many; CDR3 protein: CASSPWTGPPWKEQFF; CDR3 DNA: TGTGCCAGCAGCCCTTGGACAGGTCCTCCCTGGAAGGAGCAGTTCTTC
D gene: NA; V gene: TRBV6-1; J gene: TRBJ1-1; clone size: many; CDR3 protein: CASSDGTEAFF; CDR3 DNA: TGTGCCAGCAGTGATGGGACTGAAGCTTTCTTT
D gene: TRBD2; V gene: TRBV20-1; J gene: TRBJ2-3; clone size: few; CDR3 protein: CSAREYGYSGRRDTDTQYF; CDR3 DNA: TGCAGTGCTAGAGAGTACGGTTATAGCGGGAGGAGAGACACAGATACGCAGTATTTT
D gene: TRBD1; V gene: TRBV12-3/TRBV12-4; J gene: TRBJ2-6; clone size: NA; CDR3 protein: CTSSLPPGQGTSGANVLTF; CDR3 DNA: TGTACCAGCAGTTTACCACCGGGACAGGGGACTTCTGGGGCCAACGTCCTGACTTTC
D gene: NA; V gene: TRBV5-1; J gene: TRBJ2-7; clone size: many; CDR3 protein: CASSLAAQSYEQYF; CDR3 DNA: TGCGCCAGCAGCTTGGCCGCCCAATCCTACGAGCAGTACTTC
D gene: TRBD2; V gene: TRBV28; J gene: TRBJ2-7; clone size: many; CDR3 protein: CASSPPGGAYEQYF; CDR3 DNA: TGTGCCAGCAGTCCCCCGGGGGGGGCCTACGAGCAGTACTTC
D gene: NA; V gene: TRBV7-3; J gene: TRBJ1-1; clone size: few; CDR3 protein: CASSPWVGSPEAFF; CDR3 DNA: TGTGCCAGCAGCCCCTGGGTAGGGTCCCCTGAAGCTTTCTTT
D gene: NA; V gene: TRBV6-1; J gene: TRBJ1-2; clone size: few; CDR3 protein: CASSPSQTDYGYTF; CDR3 DNA: TGTGCCAGCAGTCCCTCCCAGACAGACTATGGCTACACCTTC
D gene: TRBD2; V gene: TRBV9; J gene: TRBJ2-3; clone size: few; CDR3 protein: CASSVDGAGGTLDTQYF; CDR3 DNA: TGTGCCAGCAGCGTAGACGGAGCGGGGGGCACTCTCGATACGCAGTATTTT
D gene: NA; V gene: TRBV29-1; J gene: TRBJ1-4; clone size: many; CDR3 protein: CSVEDLEKLFF; CDR3 DNA: TGCAGCGTTGAAGATCTTGAAAAACTGTTTTTT
D gene: TRBD1; V gene: TRBV13; J gene: TRBJ1-2; clone size: NA; CDR3 protein: CASSSTGEGYTF; CDR3 DNA: TGTGCCAGCAGCTCGACAGGGGAGGGCTACACCTTC
D gene: NA; V gene: TRBV7-3; J gene: TRBJ2-2; clone size: many; CDR3 protein: CASSLTPLAGGELFF; CDR3 DNA: TGTGCCAGCAGCTTAACCCCTCTGGCCGGCGGGGAGCTGTTTTTT
D gene: TRBD2; V gene: TRBV4-2; J gene: TRBJ2-1; clone size: few; CDR3 protein: CASSQGGRGVGNEQFF; CDR3 DNA: TGTGCCAGCAGCCAAGGGGGACGGGGGGTCGGCAATGAGCAGTTCTTC
D gene: TRBD1; V gene: TRBV9; J gene: TRBJ2-3; clone size: many; CDR3 protein: CASSISLGGSGTGDTDTQYF; CDR3 DNA: TGTGCCAGCAGCATCTCCCTGGGTGGTTCCGGGACAGGGGACACAGATACGCAGTATTTT
D gene: TRBD1; V gene: TRBV3-1; J gene: TRBJ1-2; clone size: few; CDR3 protein: CASSRDSYANYGYTF; CDR3 DNA: TGTGCCAGCAGTCGGGACAGCTACGCTAACTATGGCTACACCTTC
D gene: TRBD2; V gene: TRBV11-2; J gene: TRBJ2-3; clone size: NA; CDR3 protein: CASSLLLAGTSDTQYF; CDR3 DNA: TGTGCCAGCAGCTTACTACTAGCGGGGACATCAGATACGCAGTATTTT